This T cell receptor (beta chain) was observed in a study of CD8+ T cells in alopecia areata. Looking at the study overall: Administration of oral tofacitinib to treated patients was at 5 to 10 mg twice daily.

Extracted RNA was reverse transcribed into cDNA, the sequencing template. Generated by immunoSEQ multiplex PCR, the TCRdb table keeps only in-frame clones and is missing some. The table records 200,000 to 250,000 clones, approximately 52% of them present only once. Lesional scalp punch biopsies and peripheral blood came from alopecia areata patients. The V segment lost 2 bases and the J segment 2 bases; nucleotides outside the gene matches: 4. The V gene's germline CDR1 is SGDLS and CDR2 YYNGEE. The CDR3 is 17 amino acids. The sequence was obtained from a human donor with alopecia areata. The J gene is TRBJ2-6, the V gene TRBV9; 10 nucleotides line up with TRBD1. The material sequenced was CD4+ T cells sorted from blood, taken at week 0. The CDR3 DNA is TGTGCCAGCAGCGTCGCGGGACAGGGGCCTGGGGCCAACGTCCTGACTTTC. Residues: CASSVAGQGPGANVLTF.